The 9 T cell receptor beta chains given below trace back to one sample, sequenced in a study of blood T cell repertoires in COVID-19. Using immunoSEQ multiplex PCR, the repertoire was profiled, and TCRdb retains in-frame clones only, with some absent. The data contain some 65,000 clones, less than 95% of them seen just once; the ten biggest clones take up approximately 0.49%. The sample taken for sequencing was peripheral blood. Source of these receptors: a man aged 50 to 59 with COVID-19, enrolled during active disease.

The chain joins TRBV6-2 or TRBV6-3 to TRBJ2-4, with 8 bases aligning to TRBD2. V dropped 6 bases and J dropped 0; count of bases not matched to a gene: 13. CDR1 and CDR2 (germline): MNHEY, SVGEGT. CDR3 length equals 18 residues. In DNA, the CDR3 is TGTGCCAGCAGCCGACTAGCGCCCCTGATAATAGCCAAAAACATTCAGTACTTC. It specifies CASSRLAPLIIAKNIQYF.

V usage is TRBV2 and J usage is TRBJ2-3; 9 bases agree with TRBD1. This CDR3 comprises 15 residues. V was pared by 5 bases and J by 4 bases, with 7 bases of the junction left unmatched. Germline lookup yields CDR1 SNHLY and CDR2 FYNNEI. CDR3 loop: CASSIGTGNADTQYF. The CDR3 DNA reads as TGTGCCAGCAGTATCGGGACAGGGAATGCAGATACGCAGTATTTT.

The chain links TRBV2 to TRBJ2-1; the match to TRBD2 covers 14 bases. This CDR3 is built from 15 residues. Losses at the gene ends were 2 bases for V and 10 bases for J; bases not matched to a gene: 4. Germline loops: CDR1 SNHLY, CDR2 FYNNEI. CDR3 residues: CASSEMGLAGVEQFF. The CDR3 region has the DNA TGTGCCAGCAGTGAAATGGGACTAGCGGGAGTGGAGCAGTTCTTC.

Details on this clone: The sample has other DNA sequences that encode this CDR3 too. This rearrangement joins TRBV6-1 to TRBJ1-1, with D uncertain. Trimming took off 2 bases at V and 1 base at J, with 5 bases between the two ends. Germline lookup yields CDR1 MNHNS and CDR2 SASEGT. There are 13 residues in the CDR3. The CDR3 sequence is CASSEQKNTEAFF. CDR3 DNA sequence: TGTGCCAGCAGTGAACAGAAGAACACTGAAGCTTTCTTT.

The V call is TRBV2, the J call TRBJ1-1; the match to TRBD1 covers 7 bases. This CDR3 comprises 13 residues. Germline values: CDR1 SNHLY, CDR2 FYNNEI. The CDR3: CADSRGRYTEAFF. CDR3 DNA sequence: TGTGCAGACTCAAGGGGGCGATATACTGAAGCTTTCTTT.

This CDR3 is CSASDQGLAGVGEQYF. CDR3 in DNA: TGCAGTGCTAGTGACCAAGGACTAGCGGGAGTTGGAGAGCAGTACTTC. The V gene is TRBV20-1, the J gene TRBJ2-7; 13 bases fit TRBD2. The length of the CDR3 is 16 residues. Germline values: CDR1 DFQATT, CDR2 SNEGSKA (reference sequence). V lost 3 bases to trimming and J lost 7 bases; unmatched junction nucleotides: 12.

This chain links TRBV6-5 with TRBJ2-1, with D possibly matching TRBD1 (5 bases). Germline assignment: CDR1 MNHEY and CDR2 SVGAGI. V dropped 7 bases and J dropped 5 bases, with 15 bases sitting between them. CDR3 length: 14 amino acids. This CDR3 is CASKLEQVNNEQFF. The CDR3 DNA follows: TGTGCCAGCAAATTGGAACAGGTCAACAATGAGCAGTTCTTC.

V and J are TRBV6-6 and TRBJ2-5, with D possibly TRBD1 on 5 matching bases. The germline CDR1 and CDR2 sequences are MNHNY and SVGAGI (reference sequence). This CDR3 has 16 amino acids. Trimming took off 7 bases at V and 3 bases at J, with 21 bases between the two ends. Here the CDR3 reads CASTIRVGRAKETQYF. The DNA for the CDR3 is TGTGCCAGCACCATCCGAGTCGGCAGGGCTAAAGAGACCCAGTACTTC.

V gene TRBV24-1 combines with J gene TRBJ2-5, with 10 nucleotides matching TRBD2. The CDR3 is 14 residues long. CDR1 is KGHDR, CDR2 SFDVKD, per germline. The V segment lost 7 bases and the J segment 4 bases; nucleotides outside the gene matches: 5. The CDR3 loop reads CATSTSGIRETQYF. The CDR3 DNA follows: TGTGCCACCAGCACTAGCGGGATCCGAGAGACCCAGTACTTC.